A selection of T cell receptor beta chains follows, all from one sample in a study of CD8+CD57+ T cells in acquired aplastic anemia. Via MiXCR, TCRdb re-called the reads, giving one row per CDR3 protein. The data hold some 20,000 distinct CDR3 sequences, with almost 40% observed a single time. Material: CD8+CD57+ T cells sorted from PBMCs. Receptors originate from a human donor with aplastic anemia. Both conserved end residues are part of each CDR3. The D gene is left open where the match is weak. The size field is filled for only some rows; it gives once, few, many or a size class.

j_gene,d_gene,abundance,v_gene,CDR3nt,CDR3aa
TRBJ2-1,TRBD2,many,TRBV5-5,TGTGCCAGCAGCTTCGTGCGGGAGAGTTTTTACAATGAGCAGTTCTTC,CASSFVRESFYNEQFF
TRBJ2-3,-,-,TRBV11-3,TGTGCCAGCAGCTTAGATTCAGATACGCAGTATTTT,CASSLDSDTQYF
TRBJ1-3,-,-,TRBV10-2,TGCGCCAGCTGGGATATCGGAAACACCATATATTTT,CASWDIGNTIYF
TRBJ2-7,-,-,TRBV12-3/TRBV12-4,TGTGCCAGCAGTTCCGGCTACGAGCAGTACTTC,CASSSGYEQYF
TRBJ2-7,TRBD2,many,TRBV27,TGTGCCAGCAGTCAACTTGTGGGACTAGCGGGAGGGCCTCTCGAGCAGTACTTC,CASSQLVGLAGGPLEQYF
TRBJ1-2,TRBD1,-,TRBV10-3,TGTGCCATCAGTGAAGGGACAGGGGGCGATGGCTGCACCTTC,CAISEGTGGDGCTF
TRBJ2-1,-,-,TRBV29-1,TGCAGCGTTGAAGGGACAGTGGGCAATGAGCAGTTCTTC,CSVEGTVGNEQFF
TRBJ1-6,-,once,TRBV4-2,TGTGCCAGCAGCCAAGTCAGACCGAGCTCCTATAATTCACCCCTCCACTTT,CASSQVRPSSYNSPLHF
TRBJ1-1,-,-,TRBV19,TGTGCCAGTAGTCCAGCCATGTGGACTGAAGCTTTCTTT,CASSPAMWTEAFF
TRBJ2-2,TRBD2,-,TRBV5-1,TGCGCCAGCAGCTTGGAAACGGGGGGCACCGGGGAGCTGTTTTTT,CASSLETGGTGELFF
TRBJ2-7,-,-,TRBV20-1,TGCAGTGCTAGAGATCGGGATAACTTTACCTACGAGCAGTACTTC,CSARDRDNFTYEQYF
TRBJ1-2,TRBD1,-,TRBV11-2,TGTGCCAGCAGCTTAGATCCCGGGGACAGGGGAAATGGCTACACTTTC,CASSLDPGDRGNGYTF
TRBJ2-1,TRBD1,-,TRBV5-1,TGCGCCAGCAGCCCACAGGGGGCGCGGGACAATGAGCAGTTCTTC,CASSPQGARDNEQFF
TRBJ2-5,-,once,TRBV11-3,TGTGCCATAACAGGGATGGGAGAGACCCAGTACTTC,CAITGMGETQYF
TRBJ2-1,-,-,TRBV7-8,TGTGCCAGCAGCCAAGACGGGCTAGGCGATGAGCGGTTCTTC,CASSQDGLGDERFF
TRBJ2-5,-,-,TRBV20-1,TGCAGTGCTAGAGGGGCAGGGCCCCAAGAGACCCAGTACTTC,CSARGAGPQETQYF
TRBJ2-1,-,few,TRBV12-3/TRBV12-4,TGTGCCAGCAGTTTAAGGCTAGGTTCAGGCAATGAGCAGTTCTTC,CASSLRLGSGNEQFF
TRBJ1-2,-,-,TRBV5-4,TGTGCCAGCAGCTTGGCTGCACAGGACTATGGCTACACCTTC,CASSLAAQDYGYTF
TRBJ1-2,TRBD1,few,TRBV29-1,TGCAGCGTTGAAGTTGGTCCACAGGGGTCGTTTTATGGCTACACCTTC,CSVEVGPQGSFYGYTF
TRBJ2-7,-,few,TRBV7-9,TGTGCCAGCAGCTTAGAGGGGAGCTCCTACGAGCAGTACTTC,CASSLEGSSYEQYF
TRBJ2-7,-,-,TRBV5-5,TGTGCCAGCGGCCTTCTCGGAGGCAGGGAGTACGAGCAGTACTTC,CASGLLGGREYEQYF
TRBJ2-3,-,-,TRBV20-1,TGCAGTGCCCGCGACGGCCGCGGCACAGATACGCAGTATTTT,CSARDGRGTDTQYF
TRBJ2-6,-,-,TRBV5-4,TGTGCCAGCAGCTCAGACCGGGGCACAGGGGCCAACGTCCTGACTTTC,CASSSDRGTGANVLTF
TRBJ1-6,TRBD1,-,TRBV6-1,TGTGCCAGCAACCACCGGGACAGGGATTCACCCCTCCACTTT,CASNHRDRDSPLHF